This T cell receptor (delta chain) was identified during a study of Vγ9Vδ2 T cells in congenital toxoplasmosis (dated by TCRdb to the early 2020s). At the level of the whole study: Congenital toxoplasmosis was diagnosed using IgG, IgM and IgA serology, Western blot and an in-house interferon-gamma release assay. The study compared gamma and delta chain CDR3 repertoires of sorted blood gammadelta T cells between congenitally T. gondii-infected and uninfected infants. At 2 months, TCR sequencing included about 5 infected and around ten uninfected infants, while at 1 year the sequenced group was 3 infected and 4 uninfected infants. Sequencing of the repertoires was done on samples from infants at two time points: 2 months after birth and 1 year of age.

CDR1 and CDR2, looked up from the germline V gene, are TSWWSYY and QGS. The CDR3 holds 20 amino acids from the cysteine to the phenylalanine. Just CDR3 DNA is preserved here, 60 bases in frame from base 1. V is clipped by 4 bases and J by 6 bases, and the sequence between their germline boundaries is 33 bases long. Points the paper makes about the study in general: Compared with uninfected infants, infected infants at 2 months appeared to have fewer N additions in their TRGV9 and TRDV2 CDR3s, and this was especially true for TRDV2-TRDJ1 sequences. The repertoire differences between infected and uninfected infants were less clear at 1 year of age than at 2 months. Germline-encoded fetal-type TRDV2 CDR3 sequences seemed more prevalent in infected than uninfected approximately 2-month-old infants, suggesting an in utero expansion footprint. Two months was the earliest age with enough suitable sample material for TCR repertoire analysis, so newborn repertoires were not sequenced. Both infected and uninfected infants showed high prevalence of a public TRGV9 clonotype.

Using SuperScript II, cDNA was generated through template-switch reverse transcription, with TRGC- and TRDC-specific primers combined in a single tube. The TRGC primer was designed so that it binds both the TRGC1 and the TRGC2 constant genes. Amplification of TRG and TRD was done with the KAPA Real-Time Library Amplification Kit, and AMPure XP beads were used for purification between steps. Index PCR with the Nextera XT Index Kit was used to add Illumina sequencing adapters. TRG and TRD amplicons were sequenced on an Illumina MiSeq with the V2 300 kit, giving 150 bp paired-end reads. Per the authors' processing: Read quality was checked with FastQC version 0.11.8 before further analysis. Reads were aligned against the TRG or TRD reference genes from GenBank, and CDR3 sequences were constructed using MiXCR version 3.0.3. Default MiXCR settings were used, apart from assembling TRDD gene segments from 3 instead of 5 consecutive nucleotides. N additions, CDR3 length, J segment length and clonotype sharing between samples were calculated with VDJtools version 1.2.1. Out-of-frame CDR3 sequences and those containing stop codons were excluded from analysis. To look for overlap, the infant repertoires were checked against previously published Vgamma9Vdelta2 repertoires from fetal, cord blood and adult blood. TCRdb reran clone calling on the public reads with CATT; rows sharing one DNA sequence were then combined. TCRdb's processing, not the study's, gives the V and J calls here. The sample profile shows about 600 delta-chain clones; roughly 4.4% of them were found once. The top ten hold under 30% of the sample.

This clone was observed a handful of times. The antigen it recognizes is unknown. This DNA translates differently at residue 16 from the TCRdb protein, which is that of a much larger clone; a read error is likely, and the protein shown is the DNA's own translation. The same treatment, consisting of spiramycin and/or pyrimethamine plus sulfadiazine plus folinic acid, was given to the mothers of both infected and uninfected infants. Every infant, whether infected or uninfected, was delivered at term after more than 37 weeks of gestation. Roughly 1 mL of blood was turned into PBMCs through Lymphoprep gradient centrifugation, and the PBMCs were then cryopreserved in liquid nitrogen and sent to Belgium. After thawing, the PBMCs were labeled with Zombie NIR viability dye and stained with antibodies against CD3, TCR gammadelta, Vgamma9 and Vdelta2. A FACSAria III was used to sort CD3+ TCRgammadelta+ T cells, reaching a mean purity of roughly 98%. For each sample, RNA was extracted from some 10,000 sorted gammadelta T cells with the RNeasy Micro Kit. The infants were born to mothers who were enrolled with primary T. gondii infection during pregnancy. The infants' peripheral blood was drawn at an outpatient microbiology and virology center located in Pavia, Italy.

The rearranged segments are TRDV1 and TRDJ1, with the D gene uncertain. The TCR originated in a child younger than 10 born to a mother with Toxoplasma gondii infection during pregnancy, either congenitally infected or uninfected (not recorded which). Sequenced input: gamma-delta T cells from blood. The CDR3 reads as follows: CALGGTPVLIERGGTNKLIF. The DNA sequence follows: TGTGCTCTTGGGGGGACCCCAGTTCTCATCGAAAGAGGAGGGACCAATAAACTCATCTTT.